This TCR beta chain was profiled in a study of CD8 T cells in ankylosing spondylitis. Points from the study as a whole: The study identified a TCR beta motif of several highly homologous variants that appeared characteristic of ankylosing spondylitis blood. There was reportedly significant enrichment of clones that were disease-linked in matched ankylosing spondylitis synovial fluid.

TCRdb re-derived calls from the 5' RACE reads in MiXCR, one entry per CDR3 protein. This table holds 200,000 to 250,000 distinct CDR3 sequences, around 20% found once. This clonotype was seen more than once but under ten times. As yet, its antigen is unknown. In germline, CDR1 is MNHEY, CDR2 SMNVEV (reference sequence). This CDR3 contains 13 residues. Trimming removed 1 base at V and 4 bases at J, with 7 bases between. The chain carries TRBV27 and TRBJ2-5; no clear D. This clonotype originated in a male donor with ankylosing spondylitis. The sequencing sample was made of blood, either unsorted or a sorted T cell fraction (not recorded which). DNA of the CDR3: TGTGCCAGCAGTTTATACCCTCGAGAGACCCAGTACTTC. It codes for CASSLYPRETQYF.